This is a list of T cell receptor beta chains from one sample in a study of cytomegalovirus exposure and HLA in healthy donors. Assay used: immunoSEQ multiplex PCR; TCRdb lists only in-frame clones, some missing. The data hold about 67,000 clones, with around 80% observed a single time. Sequenced sample: PBMCs. These receptors originate from a man aged 40-49 years in good health and CMV-seronegative. Both conserved end residues are part of each CDR3. D genes are given only for firm matches. Where a row states a size, it is once, few, many or the class of an expanded clone; other rows omit it.

TRBD1	TRBV18	TRBJ1-5	once	TGTGCCAGCTCAGCAGACAGGGGATATGCTCAGCCCCAGCATTTT	CASSADRGYAQPQHF
TRBD1	TRBV5-1	TRBJ2-5	-	TGCGCCAGCAGCCCTAACAGGGGCCTCCAAGAGACCCAGTACTTC	CASSPNRGLQETQYF
-	TRBV6-6	TRBJ1-2	few	TGTGCCAGCAGTTACCAGCAGGGCCACTATGGCTACACCTTC	CASSYQQGHYGYTF
TRBD1	TRBV19	TRBJ2-5	-	TGTGCCAGTGCCGGACAGGGTTCGAAGACCCAGTACTTC	CASAGQGSKTQYF
TRBD1	TRBV2	TRBJ1-1	-	TGTGCCAGCCGGGACAGGGTGATGACTGAAGCTTTCTTT	CASRDRVMTEAFF
TRBD2	TRBV5-1	TRBJ2-7	-	TGCGCCAGCCGGGGGGGAGACTCCTACGAGCAGTACTTC	CASRGGDSYEQYF
-	TRBV9	TRBJ2-1	-	TGTGCCAGCAGCGTACCAGGTGCCAATGAGCAGTTCTTC	CASSVPGANEQFF
TRBD1	TRBV7-9	TRBJ1-1	-	TGTGCCAGCAGCTTAGTCAACAGGGGTGACACTGAAGCTTTCTTT	CASSLVNRGDTEAFF
TRBD1	TRBV6-5	TRBJ1-6	-	TGTGCCAGCAGTTACTCCAGGGACAGGGGACGTTCACCCCTCCACTTT	CASSYSRDRGRSPLHF
TRBD1	TRBV6-6	TRBJ2-7	few	TGTGCCAGCAGTTCGCTGGGACAGGGTTACGAGCAGTACTTC	CASSSLGQGYEQYF
-	TRBV2	TRBJ1-1	few	TGTGCCAGCAGTGCCAGCGGCCCTAAAGCTTTCTTT	CASSASGPKAFF
-	TRBV4-1	TRBJ1-5	-	TGCGCCAGCAGCCAAGACCCTCCCCCGGAGCAGCCCCAGCATTTT	CASSQDPPPEQPQHF
TRBD1	TRBV4-1	TRBJ2-5	-	TGCGCCAGCAGCCAAGGGCCAGGGGGCGCCCGGGAGACCCAGTACTTC	CASSQGPGGARETQYF
TRBD2	TRBV5-4	TRBJ2-7	-	TGTGCCAGCAGCACGGGACTAGCGGTGACCTACGAGCAGTACTTC	CASSTGLAVTYEQYF
-	TRBV4-1	TRBJ1-1	few	TGCGCCAGCAGCTCGCGGACACTCAACACTGAAGCTTTCTTT	CASSSRTLNTEAFF
TRBD1	TRBV5-1	TRBJ1-2	-	TGCGCCAGCAGCTCCGACTTGACAGGGGCTAACTATGGCTACACCTTC	CASSSDLTGANYGYTF
TRBD1	TRBV11-3	TRBJ2-2	few	TGTGCCAGCAGCCCGGGACAGCCGAACACCGGGGAGCTGTTTTTT	CASSPGQPNTGELFF
-	TRBV18	TRBJ1-1	-	TGTGCCAGCTCACCCGCAGGTTACACTGAAGCTTTCTTT	CASSPAGYTEAFF
-	TRBV20-1	TRBJ2-7	-	TGCAGTGCGGCAGACTCCTACGAGCAGTACTTC	CSAADSYEQYF
-	TRBV16	TRBJ2-7	-	TGTGCCAGCAGCCAGAGACAGGATGCCTACGAGCAGTACTTC	CASSQRQDAYEQYF
-	TRBV5-1	TRBJ2-3	-	TGCGCCAGCAGCTTACTCGCGCGGGGCACAGATACGCAGTATTTT	CASSLLARGTDTQYF
-	TRBV7-3	TRBJ1-1	-	TGTGCCAGCAGCTTGACAACAGGGCCTTACACTGAAGCTTTCTTT	CASSLTTGPYTEAFF
-	TRBV7-9	TRBJ2-3	-	TGTTCCAGCAGCTTGGAAGGGGGAGGGTCAGATACGCAGTATTTT	CSSSLEGGGSDTQYF
TRBD1	TRBV6-1	TRBJ1-1	-	TGTGCCAGCAGAATGGACAGGGGCACTGAAGCTTTCTTT	CASRMDRGTEAFF
TRBD1	TRBV7-9	TRBJ2-7	many	TGTGCCAGCAGTGCCTTGACAGGGCAGAGCGAGCAGTACTTC	CASSALTGQSEQYF
TRBD2	TRBV11-1	TRBJ2-5	once	TGTGCCAGCAGCTTCGGGACTAGCGGGGGGGCGGAGACCCAGTACTTC	CASSFGTSGGAETQYF
-	TRBV7-7	TRBJ1-4	few	TGTGCCAGCAGCTTAGCGCGCGGGGATGAAAAACTGTTTTTT	CASSLARGDEKLFF
TRBD2	TRBV4-1	TRBJ2-1	-	TGCGCCAGCAGCCAAGGGGACTTAGCGGGGGTGGGCAGAGAGCAGTTCTTC	CASSQGDLAGVGREQFF
-	TRBV7-3	TRBJ1-5	-	TGTGCCAGCAGCACCCCAGGATTGGGGGGGATTCAGCCCCAGCATTTT	CASSTPGLGGIQPQHF
-	TRBV20-1	TRBJ2-1	few	TGCAGTGCTAGCCAGGGGACTGAGCAGTTCTTC	CSASQGTEQFF